These 5 T cell receptor beta chains were all obtained from the same sample, sequenced in a study of type 1 regulatory T cells. TCRdb re-analysed the reads in MiXCR, keeping a single row per CDR3 protein. The profile covers roughly 65,000 distinct CDR3 sequences, with almost 50% appearing a single time and roughly 2.2% taken by the ten largest. Their recognized antigens are unknown. The specimen sequenced was cultured non-Tr1 T cells, either the whole culture or a sorted T cell fraction (not recorded which). The origin of the receptors is a human donor in good health.

By its share, this clonotype is medium-sized. The V call is TRBV30, the J call TRBJ2-2, with TRBD1 as a possible D gene (6 bases). V gave up 0 bases and J gave up 5 bases, with 7 bases separating them. The CDR3 contains 13 residues. CDR1 is GTSNPN and CDR2 is SVGIG in the germline V gene (reference sequence). The CDR3 is CAWSVQGTGELFF. CDR3 sequence (DNA): TGTGCCTGGAGTGTACAGGGAACCGGGGAGCTGTTTTTT.

Only a few counts were recorded for this clonotype. The chain couples TRBV7-2 to TRBJ2-7; possible D gene TRBD2, 5 bases. Germline V gene data show CDR1 as SGHTA and CDR2 as FQGNSA. Trimming removed 5 bases from V and 3 bases from J, with 17 bases in between. CDR3 length equals 15 residues. The CDR3 DNA sequence: TGTGCCAGCAGCCCAAACCGTGGGAGCCACTACGAGCAGTACTTC. Translating it yields CASSPNRGSHYEQYF.

This sequence joins TRBV20-1 and TRBJ1-3, with D tentatively TRBD1 (6 bases). With 1 base removed from V and 2 bases from J, the gap between germline ends came to 27 bases. The CDR3 length is 20 residues. Germline V gene lookup returns CDR1 DFQATT and CDR2 SNEGSKA (reference sequence). The CDR3 nucleotides are TGCAGTGCTAGAGCTGCAGTCACAGTCCGGCGACGGGGGCCTGGAAACACCATATATTTT. Translating gives CSARAAVTVRRRGPGNTIYF.

Many counts were recorded for this clonotype. J is TRBJ1-1 and V is TRBV5-6; the match to TRBD1 covers 8 bases. CDR1 is SGHDT and CDR2 is YYEEEE in the germline V gene. The CDR3 covers 15 residues. J was trimmed by 3 bases and V by 4 bases; bases with no gene match: 8. The CDR3 DNA sequence: TGTGCCAGCAGCCCGGACAGGGTTCGAGACACTGAAGCTTTCTTT. Translation: CASSPDRVRDTEAFF.

The V and J genes are TRBV7-8 and TRBJ2-1; tentative D call: TRBD1 (5 bases). The V and J ends lost 1 base and 6 bases respectively, with 7 bases between them. CDR3 length: 13 residues. The germline CDR1 and CDR2 sequences are SGHVS and FQNEAQ. The CDR3 region has the DNA TGTGCCAGCAGCTTAGGGCAGGGCAATGAGCAGTTCTTC. It translates to CASSLGQGNEQFF.